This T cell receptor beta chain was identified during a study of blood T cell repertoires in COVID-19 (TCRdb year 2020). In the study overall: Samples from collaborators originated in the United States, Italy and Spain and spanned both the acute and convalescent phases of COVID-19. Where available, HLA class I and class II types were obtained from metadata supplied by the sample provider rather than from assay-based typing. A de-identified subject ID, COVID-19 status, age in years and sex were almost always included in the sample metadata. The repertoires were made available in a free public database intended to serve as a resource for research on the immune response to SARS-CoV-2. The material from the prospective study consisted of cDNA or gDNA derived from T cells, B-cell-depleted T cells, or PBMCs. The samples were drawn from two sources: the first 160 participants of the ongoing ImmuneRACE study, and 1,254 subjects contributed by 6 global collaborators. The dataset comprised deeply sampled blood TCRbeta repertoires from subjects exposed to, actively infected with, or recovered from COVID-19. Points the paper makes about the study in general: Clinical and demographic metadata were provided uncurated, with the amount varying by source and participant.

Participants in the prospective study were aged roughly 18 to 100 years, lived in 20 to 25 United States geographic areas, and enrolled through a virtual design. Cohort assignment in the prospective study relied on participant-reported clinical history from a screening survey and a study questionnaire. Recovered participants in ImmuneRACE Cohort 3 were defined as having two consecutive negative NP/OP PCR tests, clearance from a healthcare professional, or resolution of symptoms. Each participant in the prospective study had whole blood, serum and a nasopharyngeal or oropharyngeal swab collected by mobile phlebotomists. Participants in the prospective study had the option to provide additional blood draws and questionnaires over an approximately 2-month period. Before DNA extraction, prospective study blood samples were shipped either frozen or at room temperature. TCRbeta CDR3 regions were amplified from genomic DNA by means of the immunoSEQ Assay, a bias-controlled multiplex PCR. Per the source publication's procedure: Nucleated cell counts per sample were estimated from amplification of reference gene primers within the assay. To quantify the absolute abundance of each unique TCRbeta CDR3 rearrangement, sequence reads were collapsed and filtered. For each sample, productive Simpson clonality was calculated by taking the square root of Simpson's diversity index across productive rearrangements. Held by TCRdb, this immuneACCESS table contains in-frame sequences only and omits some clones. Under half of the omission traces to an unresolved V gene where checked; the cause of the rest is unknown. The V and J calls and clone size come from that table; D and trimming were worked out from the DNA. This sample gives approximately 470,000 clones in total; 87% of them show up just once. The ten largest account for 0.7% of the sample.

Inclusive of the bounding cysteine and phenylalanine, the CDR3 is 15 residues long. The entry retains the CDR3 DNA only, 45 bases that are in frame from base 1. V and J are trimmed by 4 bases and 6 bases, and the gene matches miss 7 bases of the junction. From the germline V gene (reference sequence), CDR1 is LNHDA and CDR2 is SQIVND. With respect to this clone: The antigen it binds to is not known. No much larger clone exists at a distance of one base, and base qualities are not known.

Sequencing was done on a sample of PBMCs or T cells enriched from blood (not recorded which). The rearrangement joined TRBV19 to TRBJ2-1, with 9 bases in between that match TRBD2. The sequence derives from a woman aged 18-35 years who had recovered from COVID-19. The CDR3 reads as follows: CASSTPRRGGNEQFF. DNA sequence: TGTGCCAGTAGTACCCCTCGGCGGGGGGGCAATGAGCAGTTCTTC.